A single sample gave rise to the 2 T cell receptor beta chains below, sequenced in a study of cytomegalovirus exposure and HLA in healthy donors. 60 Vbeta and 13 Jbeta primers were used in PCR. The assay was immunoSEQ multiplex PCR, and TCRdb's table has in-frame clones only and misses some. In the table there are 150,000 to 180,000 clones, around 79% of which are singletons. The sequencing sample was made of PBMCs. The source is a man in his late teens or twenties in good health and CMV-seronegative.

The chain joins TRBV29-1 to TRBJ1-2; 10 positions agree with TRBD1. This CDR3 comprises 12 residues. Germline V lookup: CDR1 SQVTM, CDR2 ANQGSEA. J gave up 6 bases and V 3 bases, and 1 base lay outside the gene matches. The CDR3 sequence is CSVEGQGNGYTF. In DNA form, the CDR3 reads TGCAGCGTTGAGGGACAGGGGAATGGCTACACCTTC.

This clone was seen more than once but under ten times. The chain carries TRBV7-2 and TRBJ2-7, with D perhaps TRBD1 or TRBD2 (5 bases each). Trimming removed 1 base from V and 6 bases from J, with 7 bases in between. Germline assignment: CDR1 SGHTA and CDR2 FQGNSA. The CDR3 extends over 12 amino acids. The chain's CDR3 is CASSLGGGEQYV. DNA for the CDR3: TGTGCCAGCAGCTTAGGTGGGGGCGAGCAGTACGTC.